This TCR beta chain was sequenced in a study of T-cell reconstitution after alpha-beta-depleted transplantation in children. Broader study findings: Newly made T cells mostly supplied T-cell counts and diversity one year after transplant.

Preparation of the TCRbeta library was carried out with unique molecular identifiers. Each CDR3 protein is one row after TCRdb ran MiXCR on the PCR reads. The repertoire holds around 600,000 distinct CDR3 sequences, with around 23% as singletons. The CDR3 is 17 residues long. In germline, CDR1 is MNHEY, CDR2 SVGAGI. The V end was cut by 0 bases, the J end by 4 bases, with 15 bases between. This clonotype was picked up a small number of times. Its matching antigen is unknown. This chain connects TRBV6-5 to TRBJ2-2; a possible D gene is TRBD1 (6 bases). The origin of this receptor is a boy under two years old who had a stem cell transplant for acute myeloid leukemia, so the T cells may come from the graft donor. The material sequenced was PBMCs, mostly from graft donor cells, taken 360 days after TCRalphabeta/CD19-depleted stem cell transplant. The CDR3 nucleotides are TGTGCCAGCAGTTACTCGGACAGACCTTTTTTCACCGGGGAGCTGTTTTTT. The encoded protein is CASSYSDRPFFTGELFF.